These 8 T cell receptor beta chains came from one sample sequenced in a study of cytomegalovirus exposure and HLA in healthy donors. This PCR relied on a set of 60 Vbeta primers and 13 Jbeta primers. The protocol was immunoSEQ multiplex PCR, while the TCRdb copy is restricted to in-frame clones and leaves out a portion. The repertoire shows 100,000 to 150,000 clones; the top ten hold over 1.5%. The sequenced sample was PBMCs. Receptors originate from a man aged 18 to 29 in good health and CMV-seronegative.

The chain joins TRBV19 to TRBJ2-1, with 7 bases fitting TRBD1. V lost 7 bases to trimming and J lost 3 bases; unmatched junction nucleotides: 9. Germline CDR1 reads LNHDA; CDR2 reads SQIVND (reference sequence). This CDR3 region has 15 residues. The CDR3 bases are TGTGCCAGTACCCCGTTCTGGGACAGCTACAATGAGCAGTTCTTC. Residues: CASTPFWDSYNEQFF.

The V and J genes are TRBV11-1 and TRBJ2-7; 7 bases are a match to TRBD1. The CDR3 runs 16 residues. The germline V gene has CDR1 SGHAT and CDR2 FQDESV (reference sequence). Trimming removed 5 bases from V and 0 bases from J; junction bases left unmatched: 10. The chain's CDR3 is CASSRATGTGSYEQYF. The CDR3 region has the DNA TGTGCCAGCAGCCGTGCGACAGGGACGGGCTCCTACGAGCAGTACTTC.

The gene calls are TRBV28 and TRBJ1-3, with 8 positions matching TRBD1. With 5 bases clipped from V and 2 bases from J, the junction kept 2 bases outside the gene matches. CDR3 length: 14 residues. Per germline, CDR1 MDHEN and CDR2 SYDVKM. In nucleotides, the CDR3 is TGTGCCAGCAGTGGGGGACAGGCTGGAAACACCATATATTTT. Its translation: CASSGGQAGNTIYF.

V and J are TRBV5-1 and TRBJ2-7; D perhaps matches TRBD1 (6 bases). V was clipped by 0 bases and J by 2 bases, with 9 bases between them. Germline V gene lookup returns CDR1 SGHRS and CDR2 YFSETQ. This CDR3 is 14 amino acids long. The CDR3 DNA sequence: TGCGCCAGCAGCTTGGGGGGGCAGACCTACGAGCAGTACTTC. It codes for CASSLGGQTYEQYF.

V gene TRBV5-1 combines with J gene TRBJ1-1; 10 nucleotides match TRBD1. The CDR3 is 15 amino acids. V lost 3 bases and J lost 7; bases outside the gene matches: 9. Germline CDR1 and CDR2: SGHRS and YFSETQ. CDR3 sequence (DNA): TGCGCCAGCAGCTCGACGAGGACAGGGGGTTTTGAAGCTTTCTTT. It encodes CASSSTRTGGFEAFF.

The chain combines TRBV11-3 with TRBJ1-4, with D maybe TRBD1 (5 bases). Trimming removed 1 base from V and 4 bases from J, with 10 bases in between. The CDR3 is 15 residues long. CDR1 SGHNT and CDR2 YENEEA come from the germline V gene. The DNA for the CDR3 is TGTGCCAGCAGCTTAGCGGGGGGATTTAATGAAAAACTGTTTTTT. Amino acids: CASSLAGGFNEKLFF.

V and J are TRBV6-5 and TRBJ1-1; D uncertain. Trimming took 5 bases from V and 1 from J, leaving 14 bases between them. The V gene's germline CDR1 is MNHEY and CDR2 SVGAGI. The CDR3 totals 15 residues. CDR3 sequence reads: CASSTAASGNTEAFF. The CDR3 DNA reads as TGTGCCAGCAGTACGGCGGCTTCCGGGAACACTGAAGCTTTCTTT.

J is TRBJ2-2 and V is TRBV9; TRBD2 matches at 7 bases. The V segment lost 2 bases and the J segment 7 bases; nucleotides outside the gene matches: 11. The germline CDR1 and CDR2 sequences are SGDLS and YYNGEE. The CDR3 contains 16 residues. The CDR3 loop is CASSVSYGGEDGELFF. Written as DNA, the CDR3 is TGTGCCAGCAGCGTTTCCTATGGGGGGGAGGACGGGGAGCTGTTTTTT.